This T cell receptor beta chain emerged from a study of cytomegalovirus exposure and HLA in healthy donors. The PCR was carried out with 60 Vbeta primers and 13 Jbeta primers. Sequencing was performed with immunoSEQ multiplex PCR; in TCRdb, only in-frame clones are kept and a portion is missing. The sample contains about 140,000 clones, around 80% of which appear only once. At sampling all donors were nominally healthy, likely with unrecorded immune exposures. V lost 3 bases and J lost 11; bases outside the gene matches: 4. Germline lookup yields CDR1 SGHNT and CDR2 YYREEE (reference sequence). CDR3 length: 12 residues. As to this clone: Antigen: not known.

Overall study findings and caveats: Some V segments, TRBV6-2 and TRBV6-3 among them, were indistinguishable and were therefore excluded.

The rearrangement joins TRBV5-4 to TRBJ2-2; 7 bases are a match to TRBD2. The specimen sequenced was PBMCs. The sequence was collected from a male donor in good health and CMV-seronegative. CDR3 protein: CASSSRAGELFF. The CDR3 DNA sequence: TGTGCCAGCAGCTCGAGAGCGGGAGAGCTGTTTTTT.